This TCR beta chain emerged from a study of blood T cell repertoires in COVID-19. For the study at large: T cells, B-cell-depleted T cells, or PBMCs supplied cDNA or gDNA.

Methods used by the authors: Counts of nucleated cells, estimated from reference gene primer amplification, were obtained. Profiling relied on immunoSEQ multiplex PCR, and the TCRdb table lists in-frame clones only, not all of them. The DNA gave D and trimming, while V, J and clone size come from that table. There are around 300,000 clones in the sample; 88% occur only once, and 3% lies in the top ten. Participants were aged roughly 18 to 90 years, lived in 20 to 30 US areas, and enrolled virtually. Recovered status in Cohort 3 required two negative PCRs, clearance, or symptom resolution. The CDR3 loop spans 13 amino acids. The ends were cut back, 6 bases at V and 8 bases at J, with 16 bases in the middle. Germline CDR1 LGHNT, CDR2 FRNRAP.

This chain joins TRBV12-5 and TRBJ1-2, with a tentative D call TRBD1 (6 bases). Sequences were obtained from PBMCs or T cells enriched from blood (not recorded which). This TCR was recovered from a woman between 45 and 65 years old who had recovered from COVID-19. For the CDR3, the DNA is TGTGCTAGTGGCGACTCCCTCAGGGGAGGCTACACCTTC. This encodes CASGDSLRGGYTF.